What follows describes a single TCR beta chain. This sample was taken from a study of Graves' ophthalmopathy and Graves' hyperthyroidism. Excluded: other autoimmune disease, uncontrolled infection, pregnancy or lactation. Amplification from RNA transcripts yielded the TCR beta CDR3 regions. HTBI primers served in a first-round RT-PCR, which a second-round multiplex PCR followed. TCRdb redid the calling of the multiplex PCR reads with MiXCR, one entry per CDR3 protein. Among about 420,000 distinct CDR3 sequences, roughly 20% were seen once, and the ten largest hold more than 2.5%. With 4 bases removed from V and 7 bases from J, the gap between germline ends came to 16 bases. The CDR3 is made up of 14 amino acids.

Sequenced sample: peripheral blood. This sequence originates from a woman under 30 with stable Graves' hyperthyroidism. J is TRBJ1-2 and V is TRBV12-3 or TRBV12-4; possibly TRBD1 for D (6 bases). The DNA for the CDR3 is TGTGCCAGCAGTTCGGGGAGGGGGTTGGGTGGCTACACCTTC. This sequence encodes CASSSGRGLGGYTF.